The rows below give T cell receptor beta chains drawn from one sample of a study of control samples from healthy donors and cancer patients. Measured with immunoSEQ multiplex PCR; TCRdb has only the in-frame clones, and not every one. The data contain 150,000 to 200,000 clones, about 91% of them singletons. The sample consisted of blood. The origin of the receptors is a woman between 40 and 55 years old in good health. The CDR3 runs from the conserved cysteine through the conserved F or W. D genes are given only for firm matches. Part of the rows lack a size; the others show once, few, many or a class for expanded clones.

cdr3_aa: CASSLGGAAGETQYF
j_call: TRBJ2-5
cdr3_length: 15
clone_size: -
v_call: TRBV11-2
d_call: -

cdr3_aa: CASSPRLVPPGEQYF
j_call: TRBJ2-7
cdr3_length: 15
clone_size: few
v_call: TRBV11-2
d_call: -

cdr3_aa: CASSYGVRQGKVSGELFF
j_call: TRBJ2-2
cdr3_length: 18
clone_size: -
v_call: TRBV28
d_call: TRBD1

cdr3_aa: CASSQVGSQYF
j_call: TRBJ2-3
cdr3_length: 11
clone_size: -
v_call: TRBV3-1/TRBV3-2
d_call: -

cdr3_aa: CASSPPQVGIDLSYTF
j_call: TRBJ1-2
cdr3_length: 16
clone_size: -
v_call: TRBV7-9
d_call: -

cdr3_aa: CASTADTGELFF
j_call: TRBJ2-2
cdr3_length: 12
clone_size: once
v_call: TRBV12-3/TRBV12-4
d_call: -

cdr3_aa: CASSYSSGEGYTF
j_call: TRBJ1-2
cdr3_length: 13
clone_size: -
v_call: TRBV6-5
d_call: -

cdr3_aa: CASSWTGPGETQYF
j_call: TRBJ2-5
cdr3_length: 14
clone_size: -
v_call: TRBV11-2
d_call: TRBD1

cdr3_aa: CASRGNSPLHF
j_call: TRBJ1-6
cdr3_length: 11
clone_size: -
v_call: TRBV12-3/TRBV12-4
d_call: -

cdr3_aa: CASSLAGLEYEQFF
j_call: TRBJ2-1
cdr3_length: 14
clone_size: -
v_call: TRBV27
d_call: TRBD2

cdr3_aa: CASSETDTTEAFF
j_call: TRBJ1-1
cdr3_length: 13
clone_size: -
v_call: TRBV5-1
d_call: -

cdr3_aa: CASSLPTGGASYGYTF
j_call: TRBJ1-2
cdr3_length: 16
clone_size: once
v_call: TRBV5-1
d_call: TRBD1

cdr3_aa: CASSLGLVDITVDTQYF
j_call: TRBJ2-3
cdr3_length: 17
clone_size: -
v_call: TRBV7-9
d_call: -

cdr3_aa: CASSKQGATRQPQHF
j_call: TRBJ1-5
cdr3_length: 15
clone_size: -
v_call: TRBV5-1
d_call: TRBD1

cdr3_aa: CASRDRGNQPQHF
j_call: TRBJ1-5
cdr3_length: 13
clone_size: -
v_call: TRBV12-3/TRBV12-4
d_call: TRBD1

cdr3_aa: CASSPRDRREYGNTIYF
j_call: TRBJ1-3
cdr3_length: 17
clone_size: -
v_call: TRBV3-1/TRBV3-2
d_call: TRBD1

cdr3_aa: CASSPGLIDEQYF
j_call: TRBJ2-7
cdr3_length: 13
clone_size: -
v_call: TRBV11-2
d_call: -

cdr3_aa: CASRRTTGAYGYTF
j_call: TRBJ1-2
cdr3_length: 14
clone_size: -
v_call: TRBV6-5
d_call: TRBD1

cdr3_aa: CASSLARGTGELFF
j_call: TRBJ2-2
cdr3_length: 14
clone_size: -
v_call: TRBV7-8
d_call: -

cdr3_aa: CASSQDFRVWTEAFF
j_call: TRBJ1-1
cdr3_length: 15
clone_size: -
v_call: TRBV3-1/TRBV3-2
d_call: -

cdr3_aa: CAINRDSSGANVLTF
j_call: TRBJ2-6
cdr3_length: 15
clone_size: -
v_call: TRBV10-3
d_call: TRBD1

cdr3_aa: CSVELSGETQYF
j_call: TRBJ2-5
cdr3_length: 12
clone_size: -
v_call: TRBV29-1
d_call: -